A single sample is the source of the 25 T cell receptor beta chains below, sequenced in a study of post-analysis software for immune sequencing data (dated by TCRdb to the mid-2010s). The research as a whole found: Patients showed significantly higher frequencies than controls for several TRBV segments, among them TRBV5-6, TRBV5-1 and TRBV20-1.

Their antigens remain unidentified. Libraries were constructed by PCR. Sequencer: Illumina HiSeq 2500. Unique molecular identifiers were incorporated into TCR beta cDNA libraries to reduce PCR and sequencing biases. The public reads were reanalyzed by TCRdb: fastp trimming at Q25, MiXCR alignment, in-frame beta chains only. Each record represents a unique CDR3 protein, reported with the most common genes and DNA among its rows. Within this sample are approximately 630,000 distinct CDR3 sequences, with 55% to 60% of them counted one time only. The ten largest clones add up to roughly 12% of the sample. The sample consisted of blood. These receptors originate from a girl aged 2-9 years with multiple sclerosis.

The chain joins TRBV29-1 to TRBJ1-2; 7 positions match TRBD1. V trimming: 1 base; J trimming: 4 bases; junction bases outside the gene matches: 6. CDR1 and CDR2 (germline): SQVTM, ANQGSEA. The CDR3 contains 14 residues. The CDR3 loop reads CSVEVGTALYGYTF. The CDR3 DNA follows: TGCAGCGTTGAAGTAGGGACAGCCCTCTATGGCTACACCTTC.

The chain uses TRBV20-1 and TRBJ1-1; TRBD1 agrees at 8 bases. This CDR3 contains 13 residues. The J segment lost 6 bases and the V segment lost 6 bases, leaving 9 bases of the junction unmatched. Germline V lookup: CDR1 DFQATT, CDR2 SNEGSKA (reference sequence). CDR3 region: CSAGTGTGAEAFF. The CDR3 DNA reads as TGCAGTGCGGGGACCGGGACAGGTGCTGAAGCTTTCTTT.

This chain joins TRBV28 and TRBJ2-7, with 8 bases aligning to TRBD1. The ends lost 6 bases at V and 3 bases at J; junction bases unmatched: 7. The CDR3 covers 14 residues. Germline V lookup: CDR1 MDHEN, CDR2 SYDVKM. In DNA, the CDR3 is TGTGCCAGCAGGGTCCAAGGACAGGGCTACGAGCAGTACTTC. Its protein is CASRVQGQGYEQYF.

The gene calls are TRBV11-2 and TRBJ2-6; no reliable D call. Germline V CDR1 and CDR2: SGHAT, FQNNGV. Trimming took 8 bases from V and 2 from J, leaving 13 bases between them. The CDR3 length is 15 residues. CDR3 nucleotides: TGTGCCAGCGGCCTCGTCGGGCCTGGGGCCAACGTCCTGACTTTC. As protein: CASGLVGPGANVLTF. Full variable domain (outside the CDR3, taken from reference TRBV11-2 and TRBJ2-6): EAGVAQSPRYKIIEKRQSVAFWCNPISGHATLYWYQQILGQGPKLLIQFQNNGVVDDSQLPKDRFSAERLKGVDSTLKIQPAKLEDSAVYLCASGLVGPGANVLTFGAGSRLTVL.

The chain is built from TRBV11-2 and TRBJ2-1; 11 positions agree with TRBD2. The junction had 9 bases not matched to a gene; V was cut back by 5 bases and J by 3 bases. The germline V gene encodes CDR1 SGHAT and CDR2 FQNNGV. There are 17 residues in the CDR3. The CDR3 sequence is CASSTRLAGLFYNEQFF. CDR3 coding DNA: TGTGCCAGCAGCACCCGACTAGCGGGACTCTTCTACAATGAGCAGTTCTTC.

The chain carries TRBV29-1 and TRBJ2-3; 8 bases align to TRBD2. The CDR3 totals 13 residues. The V gene's germline CDR1 is SQVTM and CDR2 ANQGSEA. CDR3 coding DNA: TGCACCCATTCCGGGGGGGCGGAGGATACGCAGTATTTT. Encoded protein: CTHSGGAEDTQYF.

The gene calls are TRBV7-2 and TRBJ1-4; no reliable D call. The germline CDR1 and CDR2 sequences are SGHTA and FQGNSA. V dropped 3 bases and J dropped 7 bases, with 12 bases sitting between them. The CDR3 loop spans 14 amino acids. The CDR3 DNA is TGTGCCAGCAGCTTGGAGGGATCCGGTGAAAAACTGTTTTTT. Protein: CASSLEGSGEKLFF. The full variable domain, its missing parts supplied by reference TRBV7-2 and TRBJ1-4, is GAGVSQSPSNKVTEKGKDVELRCDPISGHTALYWYRQSLGQGLEFLIYFQGNSAPDKSGLPSDRFSAERTGGSVSTLTIQRTQQEDSAVYLCASSLEGSGEKLFFGSGTQLSVL.

The chain links TRBV6-6 to TRBJ2-3; tentative D call: TRBD2 (6 bases). Germline-derived CDR1 and CDR2 are MNHNY and SVGAGI (reference sequence). The length of the CDR3 is 14 residues. Trimming removed 10 bases from V and 5 bases from J, with 19 bases in between. The CDR3 region has the DNA TGTGCCATCCGGGACCAGGGAGGCCAAGATACGCAGTATTTT. This encodes CAIRDQGGQDTQYF.

The chain joins TRBV5-1 to TRBJ1-6; D is uncertain. Trimming pared 1 base from V and 5 bases from J, leaving 10 bases between. Germline CDR1 SGHRS, CDR2 YFSETQ. This CDR3 spans 15 amino acids. This CDR3 is CASSLFRTDNSPLHF. DNA of the CDR3: TGCGCCAGCAGCTTGTTCCGTACGGATAATTCACCCCTCCACTTT.

The CDR3 nucleotides are TGTGCCAGCAGTCCCCAGGCAGGGAGCTACCCTCAGCATTTT. Translated: CASSPQAGSYPQHF. The V and J genes are TRBV12-3 or TRBV12-4 and TRBJ1-5; D might be TRBD1 (5 bases). Trimming left V 5 bases short and J 13 bases short, with 21 bases between. The CDR3 spans 14 residues.

The chain is built from TRBV25-1 and TRBJ2-2; D not certain. The germline gives CDR1 MGHDK, CDR2 SYGVNS. There are 17 residues in the CDR3. V was clipped by 2 bases and J by 0 bases, with 13 bases between them. CDR3 nucleotides: TGTGCCAGCAGTGAACACGGACGGCCCGCGAACACCGGGGAGCTGTTTTTT. The encoded protein is CASSEHGRPANTGELFF. Supplemented by reference TRBV25-1 and TRBJ2-2, the full variable domain reads EADIYQTPRYLVIGTGKKITLECSQTMGHDKMYWYQQDPGMELHLIHYSYGVNSTEKGDLSSESTVSRIRTEHFPLTLESARPSHTSQYLCASSEHGRPANTGELFFGEGSRLTVL.

On this clonotype itself: Mismatch with germline at one junction end may stem from a read error. J is TRBJ2-1 and V is TRBV7-2; 8 bases align to TRBD1. CDR3 length equals 14 residues. Germline-derived CDR1 and CDR2 are SGHTA and FQGNSA. The CDR3 nucleotides are TGTGTCAGCAGCTCGGGACAGGTACACAATGAGCAGTTCTTC. It translates to CVSSSGQVHNEQFF.

The rearrangement joins TRBV3-1 to TRBJ2-1; possibly TRBD2 for D (6 bases). V lost 1 base and J 2 bases, leaving 15 bases between the germline ends. Germline lookup yields CDR1 LGHDT and CDR2 YNNKEL (reference sequence). This CDR3 region has 17 residues. The CDR3 region is CASSQVGGGYAYNEQFF. Written as DNA, the CDR3 is TGTGCCAGCAGCCAAGTGGGTGGAGGGTATGCCTACAATGAGCAGTTCTTC.

The gene calls are TRBV12-3 or TRBV12-4 and TRBJ2-3, with no clear D. The CDR3 extends over 14 amino acids. With 5 bases removed from V and 2 bases from J, the gap between germline ends came to 11 bases. This chain's CDR3 is CASSPGPITDTQYF. The CDR3 DNA sequence: TGTGCCAGCAGTCCCGGGCCTATCACAGATACGCAGTATTTT.

The CDR3 sequence is CASSLGLGAEAFF. For the CDR3, the DNA is TGTGCCAGCAGCTTAGGACTCGGGGCTGAAGCTTTCTTT. The chain links TRBV11-2 to TRBJ1-1; D uncertain. This CDR3 has 13 residues. CDR1 is SGHAT, CDR2 FQNNGV, per germline. V was trimmed by 1 base and J by 6 bases, leaving 9 bases between them.

CDR3 sequence: CAWERVGVTDTQYF. The CDR3 nucleotides are TGTGCCTGGGAGCGGGTCGGGGTCACAGATACGCAGTATTTT. The chain couples TRBV30 to TRBJ2-3; D may be TRBD2 (6 bases). Germline CDR1 is GTSNPN and CDR2 is SVGIG (reference sequence). The CDR3 is 14 amino acids. V lost 5 bases and J 2 bases, leaving 14 bases between the germline ends. Looking up the rest from reference TRBV30 and TRBJ2-3 gives the full variable domain: SQTIHQWPATLVQPVGSPLSLECTVEGTSNPNLYWYRQAAGRGLQLLFYSVGIGQISSEVPQNLSASRPQDRQFILSSKKLLLSDSGFYLCAWERVGVTDTQYFGPGTRLTVL.

This chain uses TRBV7-2 with TRBJ2-5; the match to TRBD1 covers 11 bases. Gene TRBJ2-7 matches the end of the DNA better, so the J call may be wrong. CDR1 is SGHTA and CDR2 is FQGNSA in the germline V gene. The CDR3 is 16 residues long. The CDR3 sequence is CASSLRDRGNSYEQYF. The CDR3 bases are TGTGCCAGCAGCTTAAGGGACAGGGGGAATTCCTACGAGCAGTACTTC.

The V and J genes are TRBV29-1 and TRBJ1-1; possible D gene TRBD1, 6 bases. This CDR3 comprises 12 residues. V was shortened by 7 bases and J by 3 bases, with 12 bases between the two germline ends. Germline-derived CDR1 and CDR2 are SQVTM and ANQGSEA. CDR3 DNA: TGCAGCGGACGGACAGCGGACACTGAAGCTTTCTTT. This translates into CSGRTADTEAFF.

This clonotype showed up just once. CDR3 amino acids: CASSPLIRGPLVDTQYF. CDR3 coding DNA: TGTGCCAGCAGTCCCCTTATTCGGGGGCCCTTGGTGGATACGCAGTATTTT. This chain connects TRBV6-1 to TRBJ2-3; possibly TRBD1 or TRBD2 for D (6 bases each). The CDR3 totals 17 residues. Trimming stripped 5 bases from V and 6 bases from J, with 24 bases between. The germline V gene encodes CDR1 MNHNS and CDR2 SASEGT.

This clonotype was seen only a few times. This chain links TRBV15 with TRBJ2-3, with D perhaps matching TRBD2 (7 bases). The CDR3 is 13 amino acids. The V end lost 5 bases, the J end lost 4 bases, and 10 bases lay between the germline ends. Germline loops: CDR1 LNHNV, CDR2 YYDKDF (reference sequence). CDR3 amino acids: CATSGGAADTQYF. The CDR3 coding sequence is TGTGCCACCAGCGGGGGGGCGGCAGATACGCAGTATTTT. The full variable domain, its missing parts supplied by reference TRBV15 and TRBJ2-3, is DAMVIQNPRYQVTQFGKPVTLSCSQTLNHNVMYWYQQKSSQAPKLLFHYYDKDFNNEADTPDNFQSRRPNTSFCFLDIRSPGLGDTAMYLCATSGGAADTQYFGPGTRLTVL.

V is TRBV5-5 and J is TRBJ2-7, with a weak D call TRBD1 (5 bases). This CDR3 has 16 amino acids. Germline V lookup: CDR1 SGHKS, CDR2 YYEKEE (reference sequence). V was trimmed by 0 bases and J by 1 base, leaving 14 bases between them. The chain's CDR3 is CASSLASTGVSYEQYF. Here the CDR3 DNA reads TGTGCCAGCAGCTTGGCTTCAACAGGTGTTTCCTACGAGCAGTACTTC.

This sequence joins TRBV20-1 and TRBJ2-5; TRBD1 or TRBD2 may be the D gene (5 bases each). Trimming removed 5 bases at V and 4 bases at J, with 14 bases between. The CDR3 is made up of 13 amino acids. Germline loops: CDR1 DFQATT, CDR2 SNEGSKA (reference sequence). In DNA, the CDR3 is TGCAGTGCTCGAGGGACGGGAATAGAGACCCAGTACTTC. Translating gives CSARGTGIETQYF.

The gene calls are TRBV6-5 and TRBJ2-1; D not resolved. This CDR3 is 15 amino acids long. Trimming shortened V by 6 bases and J by 4 bases, and 16 bases separated the two germline ends. CDR1 MNHEY and CDR2 SVGAGI come from the germline V gene. The CDR3 sequence: CASSPRFLKYNEQFF. CDR3 bases: TGTGCCAGCAGCCCCCGTTTCCTCAAGTACAATGAGCAGTTCTTC.

This clonotype appeared a few times. The chain recombines TRBV3-1 with TRBJ2-1; D is unresolved. The CDR3 totals 13 residues. Germline assignment: CDR1 LGHDT and CDR2 YNNKEL (reference sequence). Trimming took off 3 bases at V and 9 bases at J, with 12 bases between the two ends. The chain's CDR3 is CASSQAPFREQFF. As DNA, the CDR3 is TGTGCCAGCAGCCAGGCTCCGTTTCGTGAGCAGTTCTTC.

The chain joins TRBV5-6 to TRBJ2-7; 9 nucleotides agree with TRBD1. The CDR3 is made up of 16 amino acids. The V and J ends lost 4 bases and 2 bases, in that order; junction bases with no gene match: 10. The germline V gene has CDR1 SGHDT and CDR2 YYEEEE. The CDR3 coding sequence is TGTGCCAGCAGCGGCGCCGGGACAGGGAGGCCCTACGAGCAGTACTTC. Amino acids: CASSGAGTGRPYEQYF.